In its sample, the clone carrying this TCR beta chain was seen once. Its cognate antigen is unknown. Some clones are missing from TCRdb's copy, which holds only in-frame ones; the method was immunoSEQ multiplex PCR. The table lists tens of thousands of clones, just over 90% of them singletons. The sample belongs to a study of OX40 agonist ivuxolimab in advanced cancers. Across the whole study: Partial responses were achieved by three patients: one hepatocellular carcinoma, two cutaneous melanoma. Study-wide findings and caveats: Clonal expansion from baseline to week 6 occurred in both CD4+ and CD8+ T cells. Among T cells, CD8+ cells averaged more expanded clones than CD4+ cells.

Germline CDR1 SNHLY, CDR2 FYNNEI. V dropped 3 bases and J dropped 10 bases, with 6 bases sitting between them. The CDR3 runs 11 residues. The TCR sequence derives from an adult with an advanced solid tumor such as melanoma, head and neck, liver or kidney cancer. The chain carries TRBV2 and TRBJ1-4, with D unclear. Here the sequenced sample was CD4+ or CD8+ T cells sorted from blood, taken in a trial of the OX40 agonist ivuxolimab. DNA of the CDR3: TGTGCCAGCAGTGAGGGAGGAAAACTGTTTTTT. It encodes CASSEGGKLFF.